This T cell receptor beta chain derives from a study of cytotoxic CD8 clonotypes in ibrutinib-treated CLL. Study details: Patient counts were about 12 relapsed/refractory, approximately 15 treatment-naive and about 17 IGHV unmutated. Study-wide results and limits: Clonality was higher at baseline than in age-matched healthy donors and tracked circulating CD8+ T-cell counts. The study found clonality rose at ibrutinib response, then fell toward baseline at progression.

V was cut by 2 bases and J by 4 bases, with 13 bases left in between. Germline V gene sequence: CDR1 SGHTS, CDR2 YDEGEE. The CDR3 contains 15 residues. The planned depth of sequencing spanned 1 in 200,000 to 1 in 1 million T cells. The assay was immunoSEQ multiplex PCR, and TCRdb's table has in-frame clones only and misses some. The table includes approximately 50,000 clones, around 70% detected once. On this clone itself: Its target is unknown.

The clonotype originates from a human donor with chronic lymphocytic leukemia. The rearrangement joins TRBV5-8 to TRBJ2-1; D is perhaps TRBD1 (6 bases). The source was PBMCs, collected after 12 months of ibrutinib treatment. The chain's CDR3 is CASSLQGGSYNEQFF. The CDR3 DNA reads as TGTGCCAGCAGCTTACAGGGTGGCTCTTACAATGAGCAGTTCTTC. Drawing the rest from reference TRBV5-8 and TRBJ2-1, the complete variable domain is EAGVTQSPTHLIKTRGQQATLRCSPISGHTSVYWYQQALGLGLQFLLWYDEGEERNRGNFPPRFSGRQFPNYSSELNVNALELEDSALYLCASSLQGGSYNEQFFGPGTRLTVL.